A single sample is the source of the 10 T cell receptor beta chains below, sequenced in a study of spatial heterogeneity in lung cancer. General study findings and limits: Expanded alpha and beta TCR counts within tumors tracked tumor mutation counts.

TCRdb called the 5' RACE reads again in MiXCR, with one record for every CDR3 protein. The data show 20,000 to 25,000 distinct CDR3 sequences, around 5% seen once. The antigens of these receptors remain unknown. Sample time point: sample taken at primary tumor resection. This material consisted of lung tumor tissue, taken at surgery. Every receptor here comes from a male donor with early-stage non-small cell lung cancer.

This clonotype has a count of ten or more. The chain uses TRBV5-1 and TRBJ2-2; possibly TRBD2 for D (7 bases). Germline V gene data show CDR1 as SGHRS and CDR2 as YFSETQ. This CDR3 has 14 residues. V lost 2 bases and J 5 bases, leaving 10 bases between the germline ends. The CDR3 loop is CASSFGGRTGELFF. As DNA, the CDR3 is TGCGCCAGCAGCTTCGGGGGGCGAACCGGGGAGCTGTTTTTT.

The CDR3 sequence: CASILQGGNSPLHF. CDR3 DNA: TGTGCCAGCATTCTCCAGGGAGGAAATTCACCCCTCCACTTT. The rearrangement uses TRBV6-6 and TRBJ1-6, with D perhaps matching TRBD1 (5 bases). V was shortened by 7 bases and J by 7 bases, with 14 bases between the two germline ends. The CDR3 spans 14 residues. Germline CDR1 reads MNHNY; CDR2 reads SVGAGI (reference sequence).

There are many counts of this clonotype. The chain joins TRBV7-2 to TRBJ2-7; D is perhaps TRBD1 (6 bases). The CDR3 spans 16 residues. With 1 base removed from V and 3 bases from J, the gap between germline ends came to 16 bases. Germline V gene lookup returns CDR1 SGHTA and CDR2 FQGNSA. For the CDR3, the DNA is TGTGCCAGCAGCTTAGAGAGGGGGACGGCTAGCTACGAGCAGTACTTC. Encoded protein: CASSLERGTASYEQYF.

This clonotype occurred a few times. The V call is TRBV7-2, the J call TRBJ1-2; TRBD1 agrees at 10 bases. Trimming at V came to 5 bases and at J to 4 bases, leaving 4 bases not matched to a gene. Germline CDR1 reads SGHTA; CDR2 reads FQGNSA. The CDR3 has 14 residues. The CDR3 loop is CASSRGQGGYGYTF. CDR3 DNA: TGTGCCAGCAGCCGCGGACAGGGGGGCTATGGCTACACCTTC.

This clonotype was detected many times. J is TRBJ2-7 and V is TRBV7-2; D is tentatively TRBD1 or TRBD2 (5 bases each). The CDR3 contains 11 residues. Germline CDR1 SGHTA, CDR2 FQGNSA. The V gene lost 3 bases and the J gene lost 6 bases, with 6 bases spanning the gap. CDR3 in DNA: TGTGCCAGCAGCTTGGGGGTCGAGCAGTACTTC. Its protein is CASSLGVEQYF.

This clonotype was recorded many times. Here the CDR3 reads CASSLQVSTDTQYF. CDR3 in DNA: TGTGCCAGCAGCCTCCAGGTTAGCACAGATACGCAGTATTTT. The gene calls are TRBV7-2 and TRBJ2-3; D unclear. V was cut by 5 bases and J by 0 bases, with 9 bases left in between. CDR1 and CDR2 (germline): SGHTA, FQGNSA. The CDR3 spans 14 residues.

This clonotype was detected ten times or more. The chain links TRBV2 to TRBJ1-4, with D possibly TRBD1 on 5 matching bases. Trimming pared 9 bases from V and 4 bases from J, leaving 12 bases between. This CDR3 comprises 13 residues. The germline V gene encodes CDR1 SNHLY and CDR2 FYNNEI. In nucleotides, the CDR3 is TGTGCCAGTGCTCGGGACCATAATGAAAAACTGTTTTTT. Translating it yields CASARDHNEKLFF.

At least ten counts were recorded for this clonotype. The chain joins TRBV5-1 to TRBJ2-2; D is possibly TRBD2 (5 bases). V dropped 1 base and J dropped 5 bases, with 9 bases sitting between them. This CDR3 contains 14 residues. Germline V CDR1 and CDR2: SGHRS, YFSETQ. The CDR3 DNA reads as TGCGCCAGCAGCTTGAGTTCGGGAACCGGGGAGCTGTTTTTT. It translates to CASSLSSGTGELFF.

There are many counts of this clonotype. The rearrangement links TRBV2 to TRBJ2-3, with D maybe TRBD1 (6 bases). Deletions cut 6 bases from V and 2 bases from J, with 12 bases between. This CDR3 is built from 14 residues. Germline values: CDR1 SNHLY, CDR2 FYNNEI. In DNA form, the CDR3 reads TGTGCCAGCAGGGCCGGACAGCTCACAGATACGCAGTATTTT. It specifies CASRAGQLTDTQYF. Variable domain in full (rest from reference TRBV2 and TRBJ2-3): EPEVTQTPSHQVTQMGQEVILRCVPISNHLYFYWYRQILGQKVEFLVSFYNNEISEKSEIFDDQFSVERPDGSNFTLKIRSTKLEDSAMYFCASRAGQLTDTQYFGPGTRLTVL.

This clonotype came up many times. The genes are TRBV7-3 and TRBJ2-3; unclear D gene. CDR3 length equals 14 residues. V gave up 5 bases and J gave up 6 bases, with 15 bases separating them. Germline loops: CDR1 SGHTA, CDR2 FQGTGA. CDR3 residues: CASSPGPAADTQYF. CDR3 nucleotides: TGTGCCAGCAGCCCCGGACCGGCCGCGGATACGCAGTATTTT.